This T cell receptor beta chain was retrieved from a study of identical twins. CDR1 and CDR2 (germline): DFQATT, SNEGSKA (reference sequence). V was pared by 6 bases and J by 6 bases, with 23 bases between. The CDR3 runs to 15 residues. TCRdb passed the 5' RACE reads through MiXCR, listing each CDR3 protein once. The sample lists 600,000 to 700,000 distinct CDR3 sequences, 20% to 25% occurring once. This sample was also put to use in a study of T cells expressing NK-cell markers. That work contributes: Of the CD8+ T cell pool in 5 to 7 donors, roughly 1.0-8% was accounted for by dominant NKG2C+ clonotypes.

This sequence joins TRBV20-1 and TRBJ1-2; D possibly corresponds to TRBD1 (6 bases). The receptor was isolated from a woman aged 18-29 years in good health. The specimen sequenced was PBMCs. For the CDR3, the DNA is TGCAGTGCGATCCGACCTAAACAGGGAGATCATGGCTACACCTTC. It is translated as CSAIRPKQGDHGYTF.